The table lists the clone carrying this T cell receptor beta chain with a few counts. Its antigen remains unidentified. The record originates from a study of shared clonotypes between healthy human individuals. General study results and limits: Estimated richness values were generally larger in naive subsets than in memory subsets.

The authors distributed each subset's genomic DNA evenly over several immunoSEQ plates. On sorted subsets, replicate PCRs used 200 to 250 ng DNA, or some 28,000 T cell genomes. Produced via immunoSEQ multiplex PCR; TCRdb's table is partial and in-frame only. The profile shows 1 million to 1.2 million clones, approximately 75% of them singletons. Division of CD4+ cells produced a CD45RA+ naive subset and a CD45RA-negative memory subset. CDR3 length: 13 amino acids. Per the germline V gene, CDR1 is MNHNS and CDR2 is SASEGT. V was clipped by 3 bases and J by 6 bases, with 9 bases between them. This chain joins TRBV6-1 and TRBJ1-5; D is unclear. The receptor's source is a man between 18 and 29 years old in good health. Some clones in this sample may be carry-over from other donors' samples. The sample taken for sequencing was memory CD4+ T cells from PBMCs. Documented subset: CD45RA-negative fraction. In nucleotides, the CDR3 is TGTGCCAGCAGTGAGAATTGGGGTCAGCCCCAGCATTTT. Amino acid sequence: CASSENWGQPQHF.